The 10 T cell receptor beta chains reported below all come from one sample, sequenced in a study of T-cell reconstitution after alpha-beta-depleted transplantation in children. Preparation of the TCRbeta library was carried out with unique molecular identifiers. TCRdb analysed the PCR reads with MiXCR anew, one entry per CDR3 protein. Of some 640,000 distinct CDR3 sequences detected, roughly 15% appear once; the ten largest clones hold about 1.1%. Sequencing was performed on PBMCs from the stem cell graft donor, taken from the stem cell graft. The receptors stem from a human donor who donated a stem cell graft to a child with acute myeloid leukemia.

The V call is TRBV29-1, the J call TRBJ2-2; 7 bases fit TRBD2. The CDR3 is made up of 14 amino acids. From germline, CDR1 is SQVTM and CDR2 ANQGSEA. The junction had 7 bases not matched to a gene; V was cut back by 6 bases and J by 3 bases. This chain's CDR3 is CSVAGDRDTGELFF. The CDR3, as DNA: TGCAGCGTCGCGGGGGATCGTGACACCGGGGAGCTGTTTTTT.

In its sample, this clonotype was seen a few times. The chain combines TRBV25-1 with TRBJ1-3; possibly TRBD1 for D (5 bases). Germline values: CDR1 MGHDK, CDR2 SYGVNS. The CDR3 consists of 13 residues. The germline V and J ends were trimmed by 4 bases and 5 bases, with 9 bases remaining between them. CDR3 residues: CASSGDGRNTIYF. The CDR3 DNA is TGTGCCAGCAGTGGGGACGGAAGAAACACCATATATTTT. The full variable domain, with the rest looked up from reference TRBV25-1 and TRBJ1-3, is EADIYQTPRYLVIGTGKKITLECSQTMGHDKMYWYQQDPGMELHLIHYSYGVNSTEKGDLSSESTVSRIRTEHFPLTLESARPSHTSQYLCASSGDGRNTIYFGEGSWLTVV.

This CDR3 reads CASSQDPQGGRSEAFF. CDR3 in DNA: TGCGCCAGCAGCCAAGATCCCCAGGGTGGGCGCTCTGAAGCTTTCTTT. The rearrangement joins TRBV4-1 to TRBJ1-1; weak D call: TRBD1 (5 bases). This CDR3 is built from 16 residues. Germline V CDR1 and CDR2: MGHRA, YSYEKL. Deletions cut 0 bases from V and 6 bases from J, with 17 bases between.

There are many counts of this clonotype. J is TRBJ1-5 and V is TRBV12-3 or TRBV12-4; maybe TRBD1 (5 bases). The CDR3 runs 14 residues. The V gene lost 8 bases and the J gene lost 0 bases, with 11 bases spanning the gap. CDR3 in DNA: TGTGCCAGCTCCCCAGGGAATAGCAATCAGCCCCAGCATTTT. This gives the protein CASSPGNSNQPQHF.

In its sample, this clonotype was seen a few times. CDR3 coding DNA: TGCAGTGCTAGAGATCTCTGGGGGGGGAACACTGAAGCTTTCTTT. It yields the protein CSARDLWGGNTEAFF. V usage is TRBV20-1 and J usage is TRBJ1-1; D is perhaps TRBD1 (5 bases). CDR3 size: 15 residues. The ends were cut back, 0 bases at V and 1 base at J, with 12 bases in the middle. Germline V gene sequence: CDR1 DFQATT, CDR2 SNEGSKA (reference sequence).

The CDR3 DNA follows: TGTGCCAGCTCACCACCCAGTTTCCAAGAGACCCAGTACTTC. Translated, it gives CASSPPSFQETQYF. The V gene is TRBV18, the J gene TRBJ2-5; D not certain. CDR1 and CDR2 (germline): KGHSH, LQKENI. The CDR3 has 14 residues. The V end lost 0 bases, the J end lost 1 base, and 6 bases lay between the germline ends.

This clonotype has at least ten counts. V gene TRBV7-8 combines with J gene TRBJ2-5; D tentatively reads TRBD1 or TRBD2 (5 bases each). The CDR3 loop spans 14 amino acids. Germline loops: CDR1 SGHVS, CDR2 FQNEAQ. With 5 bases removed from V and 1 base from J, the gap between germline ends came to 11 bases. In nucleotides, the CDR3 is TGTGCCAGCAGCCTGGGACGAATCCAAGAGACCCAGTACTTC. It translates to CASSLGRIQETQYF.

This clonotype has a handful of counts. V and J are TRBV7-2 and TRBJ2-7; D call uncertain. CDR3 length: 15 residues. CDR1 is SGHTA, CDR2 FQGNSA, per germline. V lost 10 bases and J 0 bases, leaving 19 bases between the germline ends. The CDR3 sequence is CAIKDGPKTSYEQYF. The CDR3 DNA is TGTGCCATAAAGGACGGACCCAAAACCTCCTACGAGCAGTACTTC.

Ten or more counts support this clonotype. The rearrangement joins TRBV12-3 or TRBV12-4 to TRBJ1-1; D might be TRBD1 (5 bases). The V end lost 5 bases, the J end lost 8 bases, and 9 bases lay between the germline ends. The CDR3 covers 11 residues. As DNA, the CDR3 is TGTGCCAGCAGTCCAGGGTCGGAAGCTTTCTTT. It yields the protein CASSPGSEAFF.

This clonotype has a count of ten or more. The CDR3 protein is CSARAGTLTYEQYF. The DNA for the CDR3 is TGCAGTGCTAGAGCCGGGACACTAACCTACGAGCAGTACTTC. V is TRBV20-1 and J is TRBJ2-7, with a weak D call TRBD1 (6 bases). V lost 1 base, J lost 2 bases, and 12 bases lay in between. The germline CDR1 and CDR2 sequences are DFQATT and SNEGSKA (reference sequence). The CDR3 sequence is 14 residues long.